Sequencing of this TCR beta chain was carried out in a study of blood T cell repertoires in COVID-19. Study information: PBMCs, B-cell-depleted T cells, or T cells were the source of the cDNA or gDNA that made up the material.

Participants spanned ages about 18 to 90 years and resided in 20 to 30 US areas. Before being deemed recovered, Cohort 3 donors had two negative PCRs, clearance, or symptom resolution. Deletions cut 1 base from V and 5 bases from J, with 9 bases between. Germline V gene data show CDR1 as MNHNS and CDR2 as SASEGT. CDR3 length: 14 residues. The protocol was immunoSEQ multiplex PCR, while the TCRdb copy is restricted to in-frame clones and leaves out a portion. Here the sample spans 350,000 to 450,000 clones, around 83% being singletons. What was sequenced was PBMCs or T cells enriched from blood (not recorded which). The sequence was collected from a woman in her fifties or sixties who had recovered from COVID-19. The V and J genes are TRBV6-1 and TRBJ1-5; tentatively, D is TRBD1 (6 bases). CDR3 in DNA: TGTGCCAGCAGTGAAGTAACAGGGTATCAGCCCCAGCATTTT. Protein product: CASSEVTGYQPQHF.